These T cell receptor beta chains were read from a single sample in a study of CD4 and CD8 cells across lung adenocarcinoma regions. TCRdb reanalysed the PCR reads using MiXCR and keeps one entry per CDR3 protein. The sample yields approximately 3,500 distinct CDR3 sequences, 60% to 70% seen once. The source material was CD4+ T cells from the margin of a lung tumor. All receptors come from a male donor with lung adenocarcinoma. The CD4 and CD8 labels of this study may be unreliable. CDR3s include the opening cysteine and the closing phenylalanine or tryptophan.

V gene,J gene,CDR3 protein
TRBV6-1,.,CASSRSTGGSEQYF
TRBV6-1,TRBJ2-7,CASTPGDTPFEQYF
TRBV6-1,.,CASKPGWGGSYEQYF
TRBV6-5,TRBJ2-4,CASSYGLGKNIQYF
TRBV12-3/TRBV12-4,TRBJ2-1,CASSTSYNEQFF
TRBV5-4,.,CASSLGLADLQETQYF
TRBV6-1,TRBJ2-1,CASSESRLAVFSYNEQFF
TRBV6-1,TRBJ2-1,CASTPGLAGYNEQFF
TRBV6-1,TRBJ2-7,CASSPGSSYEQYF
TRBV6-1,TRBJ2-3,CASSLGGGKGTDTQYF
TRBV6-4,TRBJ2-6,CASSEREGANVLTF
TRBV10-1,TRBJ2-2,CASSQNTNELFF
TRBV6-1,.,CASNEDRVVGETQYF
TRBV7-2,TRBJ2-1,CASSSQRDRDEQFF
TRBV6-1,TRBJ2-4,CASTSDWGGRGNIQYF
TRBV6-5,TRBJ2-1,CASSYRPTGQNEQFF
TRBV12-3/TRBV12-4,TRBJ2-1,CASTGSGYNEQFF
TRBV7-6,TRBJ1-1,CASSLVRDSNTEAFF
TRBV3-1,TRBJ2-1,CASSPRTVNNEQFF
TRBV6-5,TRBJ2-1,CASSYRRLAPYNEQFF
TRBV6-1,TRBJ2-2,CASRATSVTNTGELFF
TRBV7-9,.,CASSLARLTEDEQYF
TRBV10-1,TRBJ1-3,CASSYLVEDTNTIYF
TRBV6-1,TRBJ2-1,CASRNGLAGSNEQFF
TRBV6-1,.,CASSEDTGDEQYF
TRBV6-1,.,CASTPGVWAYEQYF
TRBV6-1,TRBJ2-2,CASKQRGNTGELFF
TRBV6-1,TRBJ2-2,CASSDVNTGELFF
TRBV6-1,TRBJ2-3,CASSVTSGGHTDTQYF
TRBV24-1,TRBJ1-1,CATRSYTEAFF
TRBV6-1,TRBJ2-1,CASSEGRTSGGARNEQFF
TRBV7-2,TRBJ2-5,CASSLVQWGLPREQYF
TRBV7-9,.,CASRGSGTGPGEQYF
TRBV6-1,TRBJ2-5,CASSEQYTSGRAWTQYF
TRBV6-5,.,CASSYPGGYEQYF
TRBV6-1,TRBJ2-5,CASSPPFWGETQYF
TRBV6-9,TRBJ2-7,CASTFPGTGVYEQYF
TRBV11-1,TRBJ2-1,CASSLGRSSYNEQFF
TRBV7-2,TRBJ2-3,CASSLSSGGVTDTQYF
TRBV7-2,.,CASSLGLAGGQGEQYF
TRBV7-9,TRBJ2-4,CASSLGAGLAKNIQYF
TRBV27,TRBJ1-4,CASSPGQGRSNEKLFF
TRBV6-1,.,CASRAVNTGEQYF
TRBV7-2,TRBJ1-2,CASSLTGWSDGYTF
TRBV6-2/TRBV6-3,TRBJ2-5,CASSYGTEGEFF
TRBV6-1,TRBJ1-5,CASTNGPRYSPQHF
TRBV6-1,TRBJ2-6,CASSVLSGARAGANVLTF
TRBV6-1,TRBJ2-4,CASSELGGARNIQYF
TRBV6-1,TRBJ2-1,CASSERAYSYNEQFF
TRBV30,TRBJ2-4,CAWSTRDRRKNIQYF
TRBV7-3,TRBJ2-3,CASSLMRPPQDTQYF